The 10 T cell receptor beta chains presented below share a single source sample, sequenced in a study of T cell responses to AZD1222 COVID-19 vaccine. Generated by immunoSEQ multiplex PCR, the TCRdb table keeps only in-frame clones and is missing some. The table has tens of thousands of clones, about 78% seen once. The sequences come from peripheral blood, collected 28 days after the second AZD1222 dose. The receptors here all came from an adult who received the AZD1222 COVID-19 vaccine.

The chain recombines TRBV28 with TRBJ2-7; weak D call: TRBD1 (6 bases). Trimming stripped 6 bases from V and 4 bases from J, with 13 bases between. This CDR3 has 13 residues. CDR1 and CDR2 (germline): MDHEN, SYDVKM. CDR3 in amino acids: CASRKTGFYEQYF. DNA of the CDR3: TGTGCCAGCAGAAAAACAGGGTTTTACGAGCAGTACTTC.

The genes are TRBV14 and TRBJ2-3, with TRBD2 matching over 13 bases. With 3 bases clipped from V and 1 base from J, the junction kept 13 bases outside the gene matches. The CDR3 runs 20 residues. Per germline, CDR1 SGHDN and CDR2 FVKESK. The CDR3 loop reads CASSHHPTSGRFRRTDTQYF. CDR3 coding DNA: TGTGCCAGCAGCCATCACCCGACTAGCGGGAGGTTCCGTCGCACAGATACGCAGTATTTT.

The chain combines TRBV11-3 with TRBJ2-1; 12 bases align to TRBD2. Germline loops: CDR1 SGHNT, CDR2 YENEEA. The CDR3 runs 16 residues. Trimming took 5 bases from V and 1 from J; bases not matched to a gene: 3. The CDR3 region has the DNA TGTGCCAGCAGCCTGGGACTAGCGGGTTCCTACAATGAGCAGTTCTTC. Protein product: CASSLGLAGSYNEQFF.

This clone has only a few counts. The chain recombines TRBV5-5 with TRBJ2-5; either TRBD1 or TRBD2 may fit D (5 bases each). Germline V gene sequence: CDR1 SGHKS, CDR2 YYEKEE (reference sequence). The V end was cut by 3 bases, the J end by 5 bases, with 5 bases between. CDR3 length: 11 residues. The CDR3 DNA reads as TGTGCCAGCAGCTGGGGGGAGACCCAGTACTTC. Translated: CASSWGETQYF.

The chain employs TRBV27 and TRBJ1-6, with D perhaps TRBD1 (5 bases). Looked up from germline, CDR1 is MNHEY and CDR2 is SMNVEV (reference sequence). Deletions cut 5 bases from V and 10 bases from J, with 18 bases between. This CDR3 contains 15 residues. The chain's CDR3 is CASSRKAGFGSPLHF. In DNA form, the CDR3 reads TGTGCCAGCAGTCGGAAGGCAGGGTTCGGCTCACCCCTCCACTTT.

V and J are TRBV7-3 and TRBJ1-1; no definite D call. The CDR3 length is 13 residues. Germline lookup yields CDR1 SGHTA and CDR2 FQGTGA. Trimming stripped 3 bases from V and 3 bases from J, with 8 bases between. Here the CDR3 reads CASSLQSYTEAFF. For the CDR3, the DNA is TGTGCCAGCAGCTTGCAGAGTTACACTGAAGCTTTCTTT.

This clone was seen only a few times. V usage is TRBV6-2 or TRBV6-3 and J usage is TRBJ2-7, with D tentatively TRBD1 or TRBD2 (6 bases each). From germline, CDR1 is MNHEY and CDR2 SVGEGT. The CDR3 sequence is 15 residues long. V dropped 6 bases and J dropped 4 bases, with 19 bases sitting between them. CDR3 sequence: CASSEALGGGYEQYF. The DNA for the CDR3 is TGTGCCAGCAGCGAGGCCCTCGGAGGGGGATACGAGCAGTACTTC.

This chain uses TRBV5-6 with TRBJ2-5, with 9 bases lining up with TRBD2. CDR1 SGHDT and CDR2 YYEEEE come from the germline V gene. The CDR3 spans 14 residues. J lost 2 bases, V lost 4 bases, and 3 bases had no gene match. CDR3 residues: CASSLAGLQETQYF. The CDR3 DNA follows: TGTGCCAGCAGCCTAGCGGGACTTCAAGAGACCCAGTACTTC.

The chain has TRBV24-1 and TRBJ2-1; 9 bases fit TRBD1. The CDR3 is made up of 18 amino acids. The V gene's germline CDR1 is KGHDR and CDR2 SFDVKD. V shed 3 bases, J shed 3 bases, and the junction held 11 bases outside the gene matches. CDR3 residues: CATSDPAEGTGNYNEQFF. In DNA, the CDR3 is TGTGCCACCAGTGATCCCGCGGAGGGGACAGGGAACTACAATGAGCAGTTCTTC.

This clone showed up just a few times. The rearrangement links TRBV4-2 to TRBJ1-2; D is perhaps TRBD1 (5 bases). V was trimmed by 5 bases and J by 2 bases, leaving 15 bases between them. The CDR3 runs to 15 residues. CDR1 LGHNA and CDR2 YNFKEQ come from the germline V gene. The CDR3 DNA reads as TGTGCCAGCAGCATAGTACCGGGGGAGAACTATGGCTACACCTTC. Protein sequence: CASSIVPGENYGYTF.